The 29 T cell receptor beta chains reported below all come from one sample, sequenced in a study. Tregs were sorted as CD4+CD25+CD127-/low cells. TCRdb analysed the 5' RACE reads with MiXCR anew, one entry per CDR3 protein. The table records approximately 58,000 distinct CDR3 sequences, 26% of them present only once. Sequencing was carried out using tumor-infiltrating Tregs sorted from the breast tumor. These receptors all stem from a female donor with breast cancer.

There are a few counts of this clonotype. The CDR3 bases are TGTGCCAGCAGTTACATTTTCGGGAGACAGGACACTGAAGCTTTCTTT. The encoded protein is CASSYIFGRQDTEAFF. The V call is TRBV6-2 or TRBV6-3, the J call TRBJ1-1, with D perhaps TRBD1 (6 bases). The germline gives CDR1 MNHEY, CDR2 SVGEGT. This CDR3 contains 16 residues. V gave up 2 bases and J gave up 3 bases, with 16 bases separating them.

This clonotype was counted ten times or more. The gene calls are TRBV20-1 and TRBJ2-3, with 7 bases matching TRBD2. The germline gives CDR1 DFQATT, CDR2 SNEGSKA (reference sequence). V lost 2 bases and J lost 2; bases outside the gene matches: 4. The CDR3 is made up of 14 amino acids. CDR3 sequence (DNA): TGCAGTGCTAGATCCGGGACTATCACAGATACGCAGTATTTT. Amino acid sequence: CSARSGTITDTQYF.

This clonotype occurred a few times. Its ends do not fully match the called genes, so a read error is possible. The chain links TRBV6-6 to TRBJ2-4; the D call may be TRBD1 or TRBD2 (7 bases each). This CDR3 is built from 14 residues. Germline CDR1 and CDR2: MNHNY and SVGAGI (reference sequence). CDR3 sequence: CASSYLLGGTAQDF. CDR3 DNA: TGTGCCAGCAGTTACCTTCTGGGAGGGACAGCACAGGACTTC.

The V call is TRBV7-9, the J call TRBJ1-3; no clear D. V lost 4 bases and J lost 2, with 6 bases in between. CDR1 SEHNR and CDR2 FQNEAQ come from the germline V gene (reference sequence). This CDR3 contains 13 residues. CDR3 bases: TGTGCCAGCAGCTGGAGGGCTGGAAACACCATATATTTT. Encoded protein: CASSWRAGNTIYF.

Remarks on this clonotype: Being one base from a much bigger clone, this may be a read error. The rearrangement links TRBV20-1 to TRBJ1-5; D might be TRBD1 (5 bases). CDR3 length: 14 residues. V gave up 0 bases and J gave up 5 bases, with 11 bases separating them. Per germline, CDR1 DFQATT and CDR2 SNEGSKA (reference sequence). As DNA, the CDR3 is TGCAGTGCTAGAGATGGCGGGGCGGATCAGCCCCAGCATTTT. This gives the protein CSARDGGADQPQHF.

The sample holds many counts of this clonotype. The CDR3 protein is CASSQIAGGPQYF. CDR3 coding DNA: TGTGCCAGCAGCCAAATAGCCGGGGGACCCCAGTACTTC. The chain combines TRBV3-1 with TRBJ2-5; tentatively, D is TRBD2 (6 bases). The CDR3 is 13 amino acids. CDR1 LGHDT and CDR2 YNNKEL come from the germline V gene (reference sequence). Trimming removed 2 bases from V and 9 bases from J, with 13 bases in between.

J is TRBJ1-5 and V is TRBV20-1, with unresolved D. The CDR3 extends over 15 amino acids. The V gene's germline CDR1 is DFQATT and CDR2 SNEGSKA (reference sequence). V was clipped by 6 bases and J by 6 bases, with 21 bases between them. The chain's CDR3 is CSARPLGLAGQPQHF. The CDR3 DNA follows: TGCAGTGCCCGCCCTCTCGGGCTGGCCGGTCAGCCCCAGCATTTT.

The chain combines TRBV9 with TRBJ1-3, with D maybe TRBD1 (6 bases). CDR3 length equals 16 residues. In germline, CDR1 is SGDLS, CDR2 YYNGEE. V lost 0 bases to trimming and J lost 7 bases, with 17 bases between them. The CDR3 protein is CASSVAPSDSRNTIYF. The DNA of the CDR3 is TGTGCCAGCAGCGTAGCTCCCTCGGACAGCCGGAACACCATATATTTT.

The table lists this clonotype with a few counts. The CDR3 bases are TGTGCCAGCAGTGCAAACGACCGGGCCGATCAGCCCCAGCATTTT. Its translation: CASSANDRADQPQHF. The rearrangement links TRBV25-1 to TRBJ1-5, with unresolved D. Germline CDR1 reads MGHDK; CDR2 reads SYGVNS. This CDR3 comprises 15 residues. The ends were cut back, 4 bases at V and 5 bases at J, with 15 bases in the middle. The full variable domain, its missing parts supplied by reference TRBV25-1 and TRBJ1-5, is EADIYQTPRYLVIGTGKKITLECSQTMGHDKMYWYQQDPGMELHLIHYSYGVNSTEKGDLSSESTVSRIRTEHFPLTLESARPSHTSQYLCASSANDRADQPQHFGDGTRLSIL.

In this sample, this clonotype turned up many times. V is TRBV7-2 and J is TRBJ2-3; no reliable D call. V lost 1 base and J 1 base, leaving 9 bases between the germline ends. The CDR3 loop spans 15 amino acids. Germline V gene data show CDR1 as SGHTA and CDR2 as FQGNSA. The chain's CDR3 is CASSLEGHRTDTQYF. In nucleotides, the CDR3 is TGTGCCAGCAGCTTAGAGGGTCATCGCACAGATACGCAGTATTTT.

In this sample, this clonotype turned up a few times. V is TRBV12-3 or TRBV12-4 and J is TRBJ1-1; D not resolved. V lost 6 bases and J lost 6, with 8 bases in between. The CDR3 totals 11 residues. Here the CDR3 DNA reads TGTGCCAGCAGCCGGGCCTCTGAAGCTTTCTTT. This codes for CASSRASEAFF.

The rearrangement uses TRBV4-1 and TRBJ1-4; the match to TRBD1 covers 7 bases. Germline-derived CDR1 and CDR2 are MGHRA and YSYEKL. Trimming cost V 1 base and J 17 bases; bases outside gene matches: 4. CDR3 length: 11 residues. The CDR3: CASSQGGQLFF. The CDR3 DNA sequence: TGCGCCAGCAGCCAAGGGGGACAGCTCTTTTTT.

This clonotype appeared many times. This rearrangement joins TRBV7-9 to TRBJ2-1; D is unresolved. The CDR3 contains 16 residues. The V gene's germline CDR1 is SEHNR and CDR2 FQNEAQ (reference sequence). V lost 1 base and J 2 bases, leaving 12 bases between the germline ends. CDR3 nucleotides: TGTGCCAGCAGCTTAGGGGGTTTACCACCCTACAATGAGCAGTTCTTC. Its protein product is CASSLGGLPPYNEQFF.

This clonotype was seen ten or more times. This chain joins TRBV3-1 and TRBJ1-4; D remains unclear. Germline V gene lookup returns CDR1 LGHDT and CDR2 YNNKEL (reference sequence). V lost 3 bases, J lost 5 bases, and 7 bases lay in between. This CDR3 contains 13 residues. This CDR3 reads CASSQTANEKLFF. CDR3 nucleotides: TGTGCCAGCAGCCAGACGGCCAATGAAAAACTGTTTTTT.

This clonotype was counted a few times. The chain employs TRBV20-1 and TRBJ2-5; 9 bases align to TRBD2. Trimming cost V 6 bases and J 5 bases; bases outside gene matches: 4. Germline V gene data show CDR1 as DFQATT and CDR2 as SNEGSKA (reference sequence). The CDR3 spans 12 residues. The CDR3 coding sequence is TGCAGTGCAAGACTAGCGGCGGAGACCCAGTACTTC. This sequence encodes CSARLAAETQYF.

This clonotype was counted between two and nine times. The rearrangement uses TRBV6-2 or TRBV6-3 and TRBJ1-2; no reliable D call. Germline CDR1 and CDR2: MNHEY and SVGEGT. This CDR3 contains 14 residues. The germline V and J ends were trimmed by 5 bases and 4 bases, with 14 bases remaining between them. The CDR3 DNA reads as TGTGCCAGCAGTCAAAACCGGGTCCTCTATGGCTACACCTTC. Its translation is CASSQNRVLYGYTF.

A few counts support this clonotype. V and J are TRBV30 and TRBJ2-1, with D maybe TRBD2 (5 bases). V was clipped by 4 bases and J by 5 bases, with 9 bases between them. Per the germline V gene, CDR1 is GTSNPN and CDR2 is SVGIG (reference sequence). This CDR3 is built from 12 residues. The CDR3 here is CAWTSSNNEQFF. The DNA of the CDR3 is TGTGCCTGGACTAGCAGCAACAATGAGCAGTTCTTC.

This clonotype has ten or more counts. The chain employs TRBV2 and TRBJ1-1; D might be TRBD1 (6 bases). Germline V gene sequence: CDR1 SNHLY, CDR2 FYNNEI. Trimming stripped 6 bases from V and 1 base from J, with 12 bases between. The CDR3 sequence is 14 residues long. The CDR3, as DNA: TGTGCCAGCAGGGTTCTGACAGGGAACACTGAAGCTTTCTTT. As protein: CASRVLTGNTEAFF.

This clonotype turned up a few times. The chain is built from TRBV15 and TRBJ2-2, with a possible D match to TRBD1 (6 bases). Germline V CDR1 and CDR2: LNHNV, YYDKDF (reference sequence). V was clipped by 0 bases and J by 0 bases, with 14 bases between them. The CDR3 loop spans 18 amino acids. In DNA form, the CDR3 reads TGTGCCACCAGCAGAGATTCCCGGGACACGACGAACACCGGGGAGCTGTTTTTT. It translates to CATSRDSRDTTNTGELFF. The full variable domain, rest sourced from reference TRBV15 and TRBJ2-2, is DAMVIQNPRYQVTQFGKPVTLSCSQTLNHNVMYWYQQKSSQAPKLLFHYYDKDFNNEADTPDNFQSRRPNTSFCFLDIRSPGLGDTAMYLCATSRDSRDTTNTGELFFGEGSRLTVL.

This clonotype occurred many times. The chain has TRBV6-1 and TRBJ2-7, with D unclear. Germline CDR1 reads MNHNS; CDR2 reads SASEGT. The CDR3 runs 11 residues. V was pared by 7 bases and J by 10 bases, with 14 bases between. The CDR3 nucleotides are TGTGCCAGCACCCCCTCAGGTCCTCAGTACTTC. Its translation is CASTPSGPQYF.

This clonotype was detected many times. The rearrangement uses TRBV20-1 and TRBJ2-7; D may be TRBD1 or TRBD2 (5 bases each). V was shortened by 5 bases and J by 5 bases, with 16 bases between the two germline ends. CDR1 and CDR2 (germline): DFQATT, SNEGSKA (reference sequence). This CDR3 is built from 13 residues. The CDR3 protein is CSAYGDWGNEQYF. As DNA, the CDR3 is TGCAGTGCTTACGGGGATTGGGGGAACGAGCAGTACTTC.

This clonotype was picked up many times. The CDR3 coding sequence is TGTGCCAGCAGCTTGCTAGCGGGAGGAATAGAGACCCAGTACTTC. This sequence encodes CASSLLAGGIETQYF. The chain couples TRBV7-8 to TRBJ2-5; 11 nucleotides match TRBD2. Germline CDR1 and CDR2: SGHVS and FQNEAQ. The CDR3 is 15 residues long. Trimming removed 3 bases from V and 4 bases from J; junction bases left unmatched: 4.

This clonotype was seen only a few times. The chain combines TRBV5-1 with TRBJ1-1, with D possibly being TRBD1 (5 bases). This CDR3 is 15 amino acids long. Trimming pared 0 bases from V and 6 bases from J, leaving 15 bases between. The germline CDR1 and CDR2 sequences are SGHRS and YFSETQ. In DNA form, the CDR3 reads TGCGCCAGCAGCTTGGGGCAGGGTTCAGACTCTGAAGCTTTCTTT. This encodes CASSLGQGSDSEAFF.

The V and J genes are TRBV7-9 and TRBJ1-6; D gene unclear. The CDR3 covers 14 residues. Trimming pared 5 bases from V and 11 bases from J, leaving 16 bases between. The germline gives CDR1 SEHNR, CDR2 FQNEAQ (reference sequence). The CDR3 here is CASSLPVAVAPLHF. The CDR3 nucleotides read TGTGCCAGCAGCCTACCGGTTGCCGTCGCACCCCTCCACTTT.

This clonotype was seen ten or more times. The J gene is TRBJ2-1, the V gene TRBV10-3, with TRBD2 as a possible D gene (5 bases). The CDR3 is 14 residues long. The germline CDR1 and CDR2 sequences are ENHRY and SYGVKD. Trimming removed 2 bases from V and 5 bases from J, with 10 bases in between. The CDR3 loop reads CAISETLANNEQFF. The CDR3 DNA reads TGTGCCATCAGTGAGACCCTAGCCAACAATGAGCAGTTCTTC.

This clonotype was counted only a few times. The chain carries TRBV20-1 and TRBJ1-1; a possible D gene is TRBD1 (5 bases). The CDR3 covers 13 residues. Trimming removed 4 bases at V and 8 bases at J, with 17 bases between. CDR1 DFQATT and CDR2 SNEGSKA come from the germline V gene (reference sequence). CDR3 sequence: CSAKGYRTGEAFF. As DNA, the CDR3 is TGCAGTGCTAAGGGCTACAGGACTGGGGAAGCTTTCTTT.

The count of this clonotype is one. A junction boundary mismatches the germline segment, possibly from a read error. The chain employs TRBV2 and TRBJ2-1, with TRBD1 matching over 9 bases. The germline gives CDR1 SNHLY, CDR2 FYNNEI. The CDR3 covers 15 residues. The CDR3 here is CVSRRRDRESDEQFF. The CDR3 nucleotides read TGTGTCAGCCGACGCCGGGACAGGGAGAGTGATGAGCAGTTCTTC.

Concerning this clonotype: A single base separates this from a much larger clone, so it may be a read error. The chain employs TRBV20-1 and TRBJ2-1; TRBD1 is a possible D gene (5 bases). This CDR3 spans 15 amino acids. The V and J ends lost 0 bases and 9 bases respectively, with 18 bases between them. Germline V gives CDR1 DFQATT, CDR2 SNEGSKA (reference sequence). The CDR3 loop is CSARDVTELNSEQFF. CDR3 nucleotide sequence: TGCAGTGCTAGAGATGTGACAGAGTTAAACAGTGAGCAGTTCTTC.

The chain recombines TRBV9 with TRBJ2-7; the D gene is possibly TRBD2 (6 bases). In germline, CDR1 is SGDLS, CDR2 YYNGEE. The CDR3 runs to 15 residues. V gave up 1 base and J gave up 3 bases, with 14 bases separating them. CDR3 sequence (DNA): TGTGCCAGCAGCGTATCCGGGACTGGGGTCTACGAGCAGTACTTC. Its protein product is CASSVSGTGVYEQYF.